This TCR beta chain was sequenced in a study of cytomegalovirus exposure and HLA in healthy donors. On the study more broadly: A previous analysis identified around 120 million unique TCR beta sequences derived from roughly 190 million T cells. Regarding the study as a whole: Specificity of a few CMV-associated chains for CMV antigens was verified in vitro. Analysis performed later showed TCR beta chains linked to HLA being more clonally expanded than equally common others.

A word on this clone: Its antigen is unknown.

The CDR3 length is 15 residues. Trimming took off 3 bases at V and 4 bases at J, with 16 bases between the two ends. Germline V gene lookup returns CDR1 SGHRS and CDR2 YFSETQ. 60 Vbeta and 13 Jbeta primers were used in PCR. Some clones are missing from TCRdb's copy, which holds only in-frame ones; the method was immunoSEQ multiplex PCR. The sample has 75,000 to 100,000 clones, approximately 76% seen once. Although they were nominally healthy when sampled, donors likely had unrecorded immune exposures. V gene TRBV5-1 combines with J gene TRBJ1-1; D is unresolved. Material for sequencing was PBMCs. The receptor was isolated from a woman aged 60-70 years in good health and CMV-seropositive. The CDR3 loop is CASSSNLLPPTEAFF. CDR3 nucleotide sequence: TGCGCCAGCAGCTCCAATCTTCTACCCCCCACTGAAGCTTTCTTT.